One sample yielded the 5 T cell receptor beta chains listed below, sequenced in a study of neurological immune-mediated disorders (dated by TCRdb to between 2017 and 2020). Libraries were made using 5' RACE. The instrument given in TCRdb is Illumina HiSeq 2500. Using fastp trimming at Q25 and MiXCR clonotype assembly, TCRdb reanalyzed the public sequencing data and kept in-frame beta chains. Rows are combined by CDR3 protein, so each entry shows the most common genes and DNA. The sample table contains tens of thousands of distinct CDR3 sequences; only one count was recorded for 6.5% to 8.5% of them. 5.5% to 6.5% of the sample is held by the ten biggest clonotypes. Sample: CD4+ T cells from blood. Receptors were obtained from a man aged 45-60 years in good health.

This clonotype was detected ten times or more. This sequence joins TRBV4-3 and TRBJ2-2, with 9 bases that match TRBD2. CDR3 length equals 17 residues. V was clipped by 0 bases and J by 2 bases; unmatched bases: 4. Germline CDR1 reads LGHNA; CDR2 reads YSLEER. The CDR3 spells CASSQEGGRANTGELFF. DNA of the CDR3: TGCGCCAGCAGCCAAGAGGGCGGGAGGGCCAACACCGGGGAGCTGTTTTTT.

This clonotype was seen ten or more times. This chain uses TRBV5-1 with TRBJ2-1, with D tentatively TRBD2 (6 bases). Germline loops: CDR1 SGHRS, CDR2 YFSETQ. This CDR3 has 15 residues. Trimming removed 4 bases from V and 2 bases from J, with 13 bases in between. The CDR3 here is CASSGTSRAYNEQFF. CDR3 bases: TGCGCCAGCAGCGGAACTAGCAGAGCCTACAATGAGCAGTTCTTC.

This clonotype was recorded at least ten times. The gene calls are TRBV18 and TRBJ2-1, with D perhaps TRBD1 (6 bases). Germline V gives CDR1 KGHSH, CDR2 LQKENI. Trimming left V 3 bases short and J 4 bases short, with 10 bases between. CDR3 length: 14 amino acids. The CDR3 bases are TGTGCCAGCTCACCGGGACAACCATACAATGAGCAGTTCTTC. Translated: CASSPGQPYNEQFF.

This clonotype occurred many times. The chain uses TRBV10-3 and TRBJ1-1; no firm D call. Trimming cost V 9 bases and J 0 bases, with 5 bases left between them. Germline assignment: CDR1 ENHRY and CDR2 SYGVKD. The CDR3 covers 11 residues. The CDR3 loop is CAISMNTEAFF. CDR3 bases: TGTGCCATATCTATGAACACTGAAGCTTTCTTT.

The table lists this clonotype with many counts. The chain recombines TRBV18 with TRBJ2-3; possibly TRBD1 for D (5 bases). Germline assignment: CDR1 KGHSH and CDR2 LQKENI. This CDR3 has 17 amino acids. V was pared by 3 bases and J by 6 bases, with 22 bases between. The CDR3 DNA is TGTGCCAGCTCACCTGGGGCAACCTGGGTTGCTCGGGATACGCAGTATTTT. As protein: CASSPGATWVARDTQYF.